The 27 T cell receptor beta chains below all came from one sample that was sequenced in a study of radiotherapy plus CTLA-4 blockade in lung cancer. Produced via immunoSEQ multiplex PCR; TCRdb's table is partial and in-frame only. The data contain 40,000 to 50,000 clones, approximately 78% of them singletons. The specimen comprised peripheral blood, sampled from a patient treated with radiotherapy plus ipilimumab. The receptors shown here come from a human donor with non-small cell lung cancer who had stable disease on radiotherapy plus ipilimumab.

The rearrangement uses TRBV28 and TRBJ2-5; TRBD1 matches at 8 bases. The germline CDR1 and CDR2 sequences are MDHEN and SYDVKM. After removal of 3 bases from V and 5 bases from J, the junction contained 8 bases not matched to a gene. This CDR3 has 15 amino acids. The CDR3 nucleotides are TGTGCCAGCAGTTTTTCCACAGGGGGTGGCGAGACCCAGTACTTC. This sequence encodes CASSFSTGGGETQYF. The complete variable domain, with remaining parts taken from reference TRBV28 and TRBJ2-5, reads DVKVTQSSRYLVKRTGEKVFLECVQDMDHENMFWYRQDPGLGLRLIYFSYDVKMKEKGDIPEGYSVSREKKERFSLILESASTNQTSMYLCASSFSTGGGETQYFGPGTRLLVL.

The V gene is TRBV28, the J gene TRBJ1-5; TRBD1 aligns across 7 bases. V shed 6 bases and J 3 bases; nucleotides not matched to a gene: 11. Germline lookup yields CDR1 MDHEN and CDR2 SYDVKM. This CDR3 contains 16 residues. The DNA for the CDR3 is TGTGCCAGCAGGCCTGACAGGGCGGGTAACAATCAGCCCCAGCATTTT. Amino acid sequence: CASRPDRAGNNQPQHF.

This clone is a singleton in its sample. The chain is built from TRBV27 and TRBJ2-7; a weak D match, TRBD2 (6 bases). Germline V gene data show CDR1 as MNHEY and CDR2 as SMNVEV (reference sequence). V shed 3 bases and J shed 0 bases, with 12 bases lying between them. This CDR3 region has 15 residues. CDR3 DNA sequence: TGTGCCAGCAGTTTGCAGGCGGGACTCTCCTACGAGCAGTACTTC. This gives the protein CASSLQAGLSYEQYF.

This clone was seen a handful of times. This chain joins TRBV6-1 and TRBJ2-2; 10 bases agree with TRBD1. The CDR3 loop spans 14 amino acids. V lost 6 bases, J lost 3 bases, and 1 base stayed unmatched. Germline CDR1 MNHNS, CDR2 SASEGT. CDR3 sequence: CASRDRGYTGELFF. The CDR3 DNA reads TGTGCCAGCAGGGACAGGGGGTACACCGGGGAGCTGTTTTTT.

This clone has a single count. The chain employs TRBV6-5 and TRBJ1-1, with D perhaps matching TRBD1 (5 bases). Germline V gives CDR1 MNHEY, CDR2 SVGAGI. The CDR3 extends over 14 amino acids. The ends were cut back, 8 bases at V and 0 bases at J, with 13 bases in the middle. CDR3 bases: TGTGCCAGCGTTCCAGGACACATGAACACTGAAGCTTTCTTT. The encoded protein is CASVPGHMNTEAFF.

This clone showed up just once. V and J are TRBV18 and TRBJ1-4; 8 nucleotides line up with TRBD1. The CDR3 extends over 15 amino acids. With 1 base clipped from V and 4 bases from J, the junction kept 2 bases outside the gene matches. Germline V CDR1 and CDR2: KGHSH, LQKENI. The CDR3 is CASSPRQGRNEKLFF. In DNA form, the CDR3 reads TGTGCCAGCTCACCACGACAGGGGCGTAATGAAAAACTGTTTTTT.

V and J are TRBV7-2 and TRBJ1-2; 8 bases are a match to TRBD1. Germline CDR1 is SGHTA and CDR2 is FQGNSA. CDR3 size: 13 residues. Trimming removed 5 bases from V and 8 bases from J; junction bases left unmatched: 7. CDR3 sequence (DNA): TGTGCCAGCAGCCCCCAGGGGGCGGTGGGCTACACCTTC. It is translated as CASSPQGAVGYTF.

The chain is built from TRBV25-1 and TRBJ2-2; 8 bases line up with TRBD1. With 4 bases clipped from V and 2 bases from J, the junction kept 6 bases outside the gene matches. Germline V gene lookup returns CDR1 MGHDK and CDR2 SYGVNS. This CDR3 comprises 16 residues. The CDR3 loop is CASSGRTGPNTGELFF. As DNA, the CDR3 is TGTGCCAGCAGTGGAAGGACAGGGCCAAACACCGGGGAGCTGTTTTTT.

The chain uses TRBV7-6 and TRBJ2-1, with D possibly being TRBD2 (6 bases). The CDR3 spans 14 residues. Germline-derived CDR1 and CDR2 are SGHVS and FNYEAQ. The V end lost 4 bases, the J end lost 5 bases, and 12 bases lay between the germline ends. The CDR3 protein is CASSWQAGHNEQFF. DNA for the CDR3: TGTGCCAGCAGCTGGCAAGCGGGCCACAATGAGCAGTTCTTC.

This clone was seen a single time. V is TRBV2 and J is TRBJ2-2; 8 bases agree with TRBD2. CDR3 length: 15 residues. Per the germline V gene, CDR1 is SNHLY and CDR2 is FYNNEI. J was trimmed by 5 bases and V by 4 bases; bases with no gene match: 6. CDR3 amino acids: CASSAFSGVTGELFF. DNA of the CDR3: TGTGCCAGCAGTGCCTTTAGCGGGGTGACCGGGGAGCTGTTTTTT. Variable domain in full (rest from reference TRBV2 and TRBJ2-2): EPEVTQTPSHQVTQMGQEVILRCVPISNHLYFYWYRQILGQKVEFLVSFYNNEISEKSEIFDDQFSVERPDGSNFTLKIRSTKLEDSAMYFCASSAFSGVTGELFFGEGSRLTVL.

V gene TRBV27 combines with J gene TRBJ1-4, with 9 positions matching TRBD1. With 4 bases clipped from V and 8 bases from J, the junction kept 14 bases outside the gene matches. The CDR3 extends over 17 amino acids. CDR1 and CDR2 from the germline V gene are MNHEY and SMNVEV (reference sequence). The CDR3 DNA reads TGTGCCAGCAGTTCGACCCGGGGAGGGACAGGGACCGAAAAACTGTTTTTT. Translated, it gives CASSSTRGGTGTEKLFF.

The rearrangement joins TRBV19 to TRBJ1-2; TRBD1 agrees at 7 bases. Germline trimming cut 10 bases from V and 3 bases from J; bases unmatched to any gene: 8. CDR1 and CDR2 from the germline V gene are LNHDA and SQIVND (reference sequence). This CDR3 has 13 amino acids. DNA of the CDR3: TGTGCCACCAGACAGGGCGAGTACTATGGCTACACCTTC. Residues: CATRQGEYYGYTF.

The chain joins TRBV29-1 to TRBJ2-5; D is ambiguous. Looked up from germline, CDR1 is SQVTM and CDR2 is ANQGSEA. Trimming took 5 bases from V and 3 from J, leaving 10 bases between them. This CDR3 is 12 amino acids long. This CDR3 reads CSVLSGEETQYF. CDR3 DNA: TGCAGCGTTCTATCCGGAGAAGAGACCCAGTACTTC.

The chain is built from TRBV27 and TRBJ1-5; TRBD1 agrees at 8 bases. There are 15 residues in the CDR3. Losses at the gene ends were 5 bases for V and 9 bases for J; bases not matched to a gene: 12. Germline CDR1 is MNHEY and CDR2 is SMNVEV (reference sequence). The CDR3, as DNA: TGTGCCAGCAGTCCCTGGGCGGACAGGGAGGGGCCCCAGCATTTT. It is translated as CASSPWADREGPQHF.

The CDR3 DNA reads TGTGCCAGCAGCCGGGGACCGGGACTAGCGACCTACGAGCAGTACTTC. Its translation is CASSRGPGLATYEQYF. The chain employs TRBV11-2 and TRBJ2-7; 10 bases fit TRBD2. CDR3 length: 16 amino acids. Germline assignment: CDR1 SGHAT and CDR2 FQNNGV. V lost 5 bases to trimming and J lost 2 bases; unmatched junction nucleotides: 9.

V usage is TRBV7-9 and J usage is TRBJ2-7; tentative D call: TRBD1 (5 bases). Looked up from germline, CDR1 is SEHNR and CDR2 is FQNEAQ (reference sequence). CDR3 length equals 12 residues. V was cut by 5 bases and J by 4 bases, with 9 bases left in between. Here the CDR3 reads CASSPDRYEQYF. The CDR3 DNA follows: TGTGCCAGCAGCCCAGACAGATACGAGCAGTACTTC. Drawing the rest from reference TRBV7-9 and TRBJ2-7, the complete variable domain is DTGVSQNPRHKITKRGQNVTFRCDPISEHNRLYWYRQTLGQGPEFLTYFQNEAQLEKSRLLSDRFSAERPKGSFSTLEIQRTEQGDSAMYLCASSPDRYEQYFGPGTRLTVT.

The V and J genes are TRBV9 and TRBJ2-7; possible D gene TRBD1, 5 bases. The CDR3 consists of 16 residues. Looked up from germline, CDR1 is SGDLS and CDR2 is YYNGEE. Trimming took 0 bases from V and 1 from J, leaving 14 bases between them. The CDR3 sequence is CASSVGVGVDSYEQYF. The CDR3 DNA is TGTGCCAGCAGCGTAGGGGTAGGGGTAGATTCCTACGAGCAGTACTTC.

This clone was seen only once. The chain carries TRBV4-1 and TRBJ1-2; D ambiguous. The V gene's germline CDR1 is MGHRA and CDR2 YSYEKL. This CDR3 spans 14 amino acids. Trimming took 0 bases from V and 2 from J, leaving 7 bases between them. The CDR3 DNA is TGCGCCAGCAGCCAAGAAACGGGGAACTATGGCTACACCTTC. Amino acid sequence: CASSQETGNYGYTF.

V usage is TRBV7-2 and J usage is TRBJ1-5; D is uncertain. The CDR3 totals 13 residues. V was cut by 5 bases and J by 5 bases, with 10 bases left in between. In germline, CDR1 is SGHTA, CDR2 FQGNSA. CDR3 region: CASSPTYYQPQHF. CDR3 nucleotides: TGTGCCAGCAGCCCCACCTACTATCAGCCCCAGCATTTT.

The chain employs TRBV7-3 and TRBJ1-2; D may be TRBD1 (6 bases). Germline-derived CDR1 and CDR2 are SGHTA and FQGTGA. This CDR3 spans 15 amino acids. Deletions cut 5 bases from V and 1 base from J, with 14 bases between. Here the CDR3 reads CASSLGQPNNYGYTF. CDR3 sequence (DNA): TGTGCCAGCAGCCTAGGACAGCCAAATAACTATGGCTACACCTTC.

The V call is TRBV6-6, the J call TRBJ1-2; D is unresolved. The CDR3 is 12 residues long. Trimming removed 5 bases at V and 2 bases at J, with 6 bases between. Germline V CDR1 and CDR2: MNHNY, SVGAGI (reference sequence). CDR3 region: CASSQSNYGYTF. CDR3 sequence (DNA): TGTGCCAGCAGTCAGTCAAACTATGGCTACACCTTC.

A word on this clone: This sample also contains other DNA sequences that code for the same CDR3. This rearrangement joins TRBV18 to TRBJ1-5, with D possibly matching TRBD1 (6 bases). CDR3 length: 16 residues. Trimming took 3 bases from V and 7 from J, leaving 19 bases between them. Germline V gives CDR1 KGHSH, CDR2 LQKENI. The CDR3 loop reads CASSPRGGRVDQPQHF. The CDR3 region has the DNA TGTGCCAGCTCACCCCGGGGGGGCAGGGTGGACCAGCCCCAGCATTTT.

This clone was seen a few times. In DNA, the CDR3 is TGTGCCTGGAGGGGTCTAGGCGGGGGGACGGAAGCTTTCTTT. Translation: CAWRGLGGGTEAFF. The rearrangement uses TRBV30 and TRBJ1-1; D possibly corresponds to TRBD1 (5 bases). The V gene lost 3 bases and the J gene lost 8 bases, with 19 bases spanning the gap. Germline-derived CDR1 and CDR2 are GTSNPN and SVGIG (reference sequence). This CDR3 is built from 14 residues.

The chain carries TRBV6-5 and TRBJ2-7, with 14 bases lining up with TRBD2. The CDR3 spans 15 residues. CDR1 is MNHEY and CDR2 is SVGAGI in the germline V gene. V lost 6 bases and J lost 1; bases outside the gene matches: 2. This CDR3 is CASRGTSGRSYEQYF. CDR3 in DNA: TGTGCCAGCAGGGGGACTAGCGGGAGATCCTACGAGCAGTACTTC.

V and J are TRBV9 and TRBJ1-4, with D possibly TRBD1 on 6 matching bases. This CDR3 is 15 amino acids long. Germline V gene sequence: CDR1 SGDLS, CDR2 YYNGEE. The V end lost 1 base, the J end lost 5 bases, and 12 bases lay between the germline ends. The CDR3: CASSVMGHQNEKLFF. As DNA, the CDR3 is TGTGCCAGCAGCGTAATGGGACACCAGAATGAAAAACTGTTTTTT.

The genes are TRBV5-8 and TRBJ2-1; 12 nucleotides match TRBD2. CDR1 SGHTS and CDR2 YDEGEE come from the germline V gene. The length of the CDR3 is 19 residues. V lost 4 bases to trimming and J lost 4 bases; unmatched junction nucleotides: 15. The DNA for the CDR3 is TGTGCCAGCAGCCCGTTCCGGGGACTAGCGGGCCGGCCTTACAATGAGCAGTTCTTC. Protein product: CASSPFRGLAGRPYNEQFF. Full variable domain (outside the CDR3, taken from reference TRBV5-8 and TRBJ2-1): EAGVTQSPTHLIKTRGQQATLRCSPISGHTSVYWYQQALGLGLQFLLWYDEGEERNRGNFPPRFSGRQFPNYSSELNVNALELEDSALYLCASSPFRGLAGRPYNEQFFGPGTRLTVL.

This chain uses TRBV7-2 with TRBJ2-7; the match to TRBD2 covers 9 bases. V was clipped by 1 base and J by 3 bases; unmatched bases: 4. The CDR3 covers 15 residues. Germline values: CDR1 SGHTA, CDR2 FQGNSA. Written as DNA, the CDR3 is TGTGCCAGCAGCTTAGAGGTTAGCGGGAGCTACGAGCAGTACTTC. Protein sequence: CASSLEVSGSYEQYF.